What follows are 20 T cell receptor beta chains derived from one specimen sequenced in a study of shared clonotypes between healthy human individuals. Naive-designated CD8 cells lacked CD45RO, were positively enriched for CCR7, and omitted terminally differentiated effector memory CD45RA+ cells. Method: immunoSEQ multiplex PCR; TCRdb's copy keeps in-frame clones and lacks some. The sample includes roughly 2,000,000 clones, about 95% of them seen just once. The sample consisted of naive CD8+ T cells sorted from blood. The receptor source for this set is a man in his late teens or twenties in good health.

The chain recombines TRBV6-6 with TRBJ2-7, with unresolved D. Germline V gene lookup returns CDR1 MNHNY and CDR2 SVGAGI (reference sequence). V lost 6 bases and J 5 bases, leaving 11 bases between the germline ends. The CDR3 is made up of 12 amino acids. Here the CDR3 DNA reads TGTGCCAGCAGGGCCTCGGGCGACGAGCAGTACTTC. It specifies CASRASGDEQYF.

The chain couples TRBV7-2 to TRBJ2-5, with D perhaps matching TRBD1 (5 bases). The germline CDR1 and CDR2 sequences are SGHTA and FQGNSA. Trimming took 0 bases from V and 2 from J, leaving 7 bases between them. This CDR3 has 14 residues. CDR3 region: CASSLAGEQETQYF. CDR3 DNA sequence: TGTGCCAGCAGCTTAGCAGGGGAACAAGAGACCCAGTACTTC.

The chain is built from TRBV4-1 and TRBJ2-5; TRBD1 or TRBD2 may be the D gene (5 bases each). Deletions cut 1 base from V and 2 bases from J, with 14 bases between. Germline CDR1 is MGHRA and CDR2 is YSYEKL. The CDR3 contains 16 residues. The CDR3 DNA sequence: TGCGCCAGCAGCCAAGGGAAGGGGACCCTACAAGAGACCCAGTACTTC. Encoded protein: CASSQGKGTLQETQYF.

The chain is built from TRBV7-3 and TRBJ1-2; a weak D match, TRBD1 (5 bases). Trimming pared 2 bases from V and 8 bases from J, leaving 12 bases between. CDR3 length equals 13 residues. Per the germline V gene, CDR1 is SGHTA and CDR2 is FQGTGA. The CDR3 spells CASSLGRGVGYTF. CDR3 DNA: TGTGCCAGCAGCTTAGGGAGAGGGGTAGGCTACACCTTC.

The chain is built from TRBV29-1 and TRBJ1-1; 9 nucleotides line up with TRBD1. From germline, CDR1 is SQVTM and CDR2 ANQGSEA. J was trimmed by 8 bases and V by 6 bases; bases with no gene match: 4. The CDR3 totals 11 residues. This CDR3 reads CSVGTGKEAFF. DNA of the CDR3: TGCAGCGTCGGGACAGGGAAAGAAGCTTTCTTT.

This sequence joins TRBV5-1 and TRBJ2-3; D gene unclear. Germline assignment: CDR1 SGHRS and CDR2 YFSETQ. Trimming left V 4 bases short and J 6 bases short, with 12 bases between. There are 13 residues in the CDR3. The chain's CDR3 is CASSTDWPDTQYF. The CDR3 region has the DNA TGCGCCAGCAGCACAGACTGGCCCGATACGCAGTATTTT.

The rearrangement links TRBV7-8 to TRBJ1-2; D possibly corresponds to TRBD1 (5 bases). The CDR3 contains 14 residues. The germline V gene has CDR1 SGHVS and CDR2 FQNEAQ. V dropped 6 bases and J dropped 6 bases, with 17 bases sitting between them. CDR3 loop: CASRQVPGLDGYTF. The DNA for the CDR3 is TGTGCCAGCAGACAGGTCCCGGGGCTCGATGGCTACACCTTC.

The V and J genes are TRBV9 and TRBJ2-5; D is undetermined. The ends were cut back, 1 base at V and 4 bases at J, with 11 bases in the middle. Germline-derived CDR1 and CDR2 are SGDLS and YYNGEE. This CDR3 spans 14 amino acids. The CDR3 DNA sequence: TGTGCCAGCAGCGTAAGTTTGAGCGCAGAGACCCAGTACTTC. It is translated as CASSVSLSAETQYF.

The rearrangement uses TRBV4-1 and TRBJ2-7, with 10 positions matching TRBD2. V dropped 3 bases and J dropped 3; count of bases not matched to a gene: 2. Germline assignment: CDR1 MGHRA and CDR2 YSYEKL. This CDR3 has 14 residues. The CDR3, as DNA: TGCGCCAGCAGCCACCCTAGCGGGAGCTACGAGCAGTACTTC. Its translation is CASSHPSGSYEQYF.

This clone appeared a single time. This chain uses TRBV6-1 with TRBJ1-2; D is unresolved. The V and J ends lost 2 bases and 4 bases respectively, with 14 bases between them. Germline CDR1 reads MNHNS; CDR2 reads SASEGT. This CDR3 region has 15 residues. CDR3 nucleotide sequence: TGTGCCAGCAGTGAAACGGTTCTGGACGCCTATGGCTACACCTTC. Protein product: CASSETVLDAYGYTF.

This rearrangement joins TRBV5-1 to TRBJ2-5; the match to TRBD1 covers 7 bases. This CDR3 is 14 amino acids long. In germline, CDR1 is SGHRS, CDR2 YFSETQ. V lost 4 bases, J lost 5 bases, and 8 bases stayed unmatched. CDR3 nucleotide sequence: TGCGCCAGCAGCGCCGGGACAGCCCCGGAGACCCAGTACTTC. It yields the protein CASSAGTAPETQYF.

As to this clone: The same CDR3 can be traced to other DNA sequences in this sample. This sequence joins TRBV27 and TRBJ2-7; tentative D call: TRBD1 (5 bases). CDR1 is MNHEY and CDR2 is SMNVEV in the germline V gene (reference sequence). Trimming took off 3 bases at V and 4 bases at J, with 10 bases between the two ends. The CDR3 extends over 13 amino acids. The CDR3 nucleotides read TGTGCCAGCAGTTTCGACAGAACATACGAGCAGTACTTC. Amino acid sequence: CASSFDRTYEQYF.

V is TRBV2 and J is TRBJ2-2; 7 bases are a match to TRBD1. Germline assignment: CDR1 SNHLY and CDR2 FYNNEI. The J segment lost 5 bases and the V segment lost 7 bases, leaving 7 bases of the junction unmatched. This CDR3 has 14 amino acids. The CDR3 nucleotides read TGTGCCAGCATAGTCTTACAGGGGACCGGGGAGCTGTTTTTT. Its protein is CASIVLQGTGELFF.

This chain joins TRBV28 and TRBJ2-7; weak D call: TRBD1 (7 bases). Germline V lookup: CDR1 MDHEN, CDR2 SYDVKM. This CDR3 has 15 residues. The V and J ends lost 5 bases and 3 bases respectively, with 17 bases between them. This CDR3 is CASSQYAGQYYEQYF. For the CDR3, the DNA is TGTGCCAGCAGTCAATATGCGGGACAGTACTACGAGCAGTACTTC. Full variable domain (outside the CDR3, taken from reference TRBV28 and TRBJ2-7): DVKVTQSSRYLVKRTGEKVFLECVQDMDHENMFWYRQDPGLGLRLIYFSYDVKMKEKGDIPEGYSVSREKKERFSLILESASTNQTSMYLCASSQYAGQYYEQYFGPGTRLTVT.

V usage is TRBV6-5 and J usage is TRBJ1-2, with 9 bases fitting TRBD1. Unmatched junction bases numbered 5, after V lost 5 bases and J lost 1 base. The germline V gene has CDR1 MNHEY and CDR2 SVGAGI. CDR3 length: 15 residues. The CDR3 coding sequence is TGTGCCAGCAGTCCCAGACAGGGGGTTAACTATGGCTACACCTTC. It specifies CASSPRQGVNYGYTF.

The table lists this clone with a count of one. The chain carries TRBV9 and TRBJ2-5; possibly TRBD2 for D (5 bases). The V and J ends lost 0 bases and 3 bases respectively, with 15 bases between them. Germline CDR1 and CDR2: SGDLS and YYNGEE. The CDR3 length is 16 residues. The CDR3, as DNA: TGTGCCAGCAGCGTAGGGTTCACGGGGATTGAAGAGACCCAGTACTTC. It is translated as CASSVGFTGIEETQYF. The full variable domain, rest sourced from reference TRBV9 and TRBJ2-5, is DSGVTQTPKHLITATGQRVTLRCSPRSGDLSVYWYQQSLDQGLQFLIQYYNGEERAKGNILERFSAQQFPDLHSELNLSSLELGDSALYFCASSVGFTGIEETQYFGPGTRLLVL.

CDR3 sequence reads: CASSPRGGAQETQYF. Here the CDR3 DNA reads TGCGCCAGCAGCCCGAGGGGTGGAGCACAAGAGACCCAGTACTTC. The V gene is TRBV4-1, the J gene TRBJ2-5; D could derive from TRBD1 or TRBD2 (5 bases each). This CDR3 has 15 residues. Trimming stripped 4 bases from V and 2 bases from J, with 14 bases between. Germline CDR1 reads MGHRA; CDR2 reads YSYEKL.

This chain uses TRBV7-2 with TRBJ2-3; 9 bases line up with TRBD2. The CDR3 spans 17 residues. V trimming: 4 bases; J trimming: 4 bases; junction bases outside the gene matches: 12. The germline gives CDR1 SGHTA, CDR2 FQGNSA. CDR3: CASSSSRLAVGPDTQYF. CDR3 in DNA: TGTGCCAGCAGCTCAAGTCGACTAGCGGTGGGCCCAGATACGCAGTATTTT.

The chain employs TRBV5-6 and TRBJ2-1; D is perhaps TRBD2 (7 bases). V gave up 3 bases and J gave up 9 bases, with 19 bases separating them. Germline V gene data show CDR1 as SGHDT and CDR2 as YYEEEE. The CDR3 is made up of 15 amino acids. CDR3 nucleotides: TGTGCCAGCAGCTATTACGTCCTGGGAGGGGGTGAGCAGTTCTTC. This codes for CASSYYVLGGGEQFF.

Concerning this clone itself: At the DNA level, this CDR3 is encoded by other sequences in the same sample as well. The V gene is TRBV5-1, the J gene TRBJ1-4; D remains ambiguous. Germline CDR1 SGHRS, CDR2 YFSETQ. Trimming took 0 bases from V and 2 from J, leaving 5 bases between them. The CDR3 sequence is 14 residues long. CDR3: CASSLEGTNEKLFF. The CDR3 DNA follows: TGCGCCAGCAGCTTGGAAGGGACTAATGAAAAACTGTTTTTT.